This TCR beta chain was found in a study of OX40 agonist ivuxolimab in advanced cancers. On the study more broadly: While on treatment, patients had intravenous ivuxolimab at 0.01 to 10 mg/kg every 2 weeks.

Here immunoSEQ multiplex PCR was the method, and the copy in TCRdb shows in-frame clones only, minus some. Among fewer than 70,000 clones listed, more than 70% were seen once. V was cut by 7 bases and J by 7 bases, with 16 bases left in between. The CDR3 totals 13 residues. Germline V gene sequence: CDR1 SQVTM, CDR2 ANQGSEA. The clonotype originates from an adult with an advanced solid tumor such as melanoma, head and neck, liver or kidney cancer. The rearrangement uses TRBV29-1 and TRBJ2-2, with D perhaps TRBD1 (6 bases). The material was CD4+ or CD8+ T cells sorted from blood, obtained in a trial of the OX40 agonist ivuxolimab. CDR3 coding DNA: TGCAGCGGCCGACAGGTACATGGCGGGGAGCTGTTTTTT. Its protein is CSGRQVHGGELFF.